This TCR beta chain was identified in a study of cytomegalovirus exposure and HLA in healthy donors. Study observations and caveats: In a later analysis, at a false discovery rate of 0.05, roughly 16,000 TCR beta sequences matched HLA alleles. Reports indicate that TCR beta sequences accurately predicted the HLA-A and HLA-B alleles of most subjects. Donors belonging to an Asian-associated ancestry cluster reportedly showed fewer N-insertions in productive TCRs than the approximately 640-donor mean, according to what a later analysis found.

In the case of this clone: The antigen remains unidentified.

A multiplex PCR was run with 60 Vbeta primers and 13 Jbeta primers. Sequenced by immunoSEQ multiplex PCR; TCRdb stores in-frame clones only, minus some. Here the sample spans some 200,000 clones, roughly 80% being singletons. Germline loops: CDR1 SGHTA, CDR2 FQGNSA. Between the trimmed V and J ends, which lost 4 bases and 4 bases, there was a span of 11 bases. The CDR3 runs to 14 residues. Specimen: PBMCs. The J gene is TRBJ1-5, the V gene TRBV7-2; TRBD1 might be the D (5 bases). This clonotype originated in a girl aged 2-10 years in good health and CMV-seronegative. The chain's CDR3 is CASSSGFANQPQHF. Here the CDR3 DNA reads TGTGCCAGCAGCTCAGGGTTTGCTAATCAGCCCCAGCATTTT.